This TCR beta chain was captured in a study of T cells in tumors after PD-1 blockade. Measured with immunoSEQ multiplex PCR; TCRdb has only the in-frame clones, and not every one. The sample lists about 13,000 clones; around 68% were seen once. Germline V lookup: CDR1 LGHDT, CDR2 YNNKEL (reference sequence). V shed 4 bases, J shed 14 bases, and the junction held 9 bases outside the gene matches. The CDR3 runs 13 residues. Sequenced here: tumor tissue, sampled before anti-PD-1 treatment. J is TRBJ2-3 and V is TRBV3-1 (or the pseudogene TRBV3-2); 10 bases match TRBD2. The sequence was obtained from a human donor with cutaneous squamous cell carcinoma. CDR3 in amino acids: CASSLSLSGGSYF. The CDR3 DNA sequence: TGTGCCAGCAGCCTAAGTCTTAGCGGGGGGTCGTATTTT.